The rows below give T cell receptor beta chains drawn from one sample of a study of blood T cell repertoires in COVID-19. The repertoire was sequenced with immunoSEQ multiplex PCR; TCRdb's copy has only in-frame clones and lacks some. The sample has 110,000 or so clones, roughly 84% seen once. Sequencing was done on a sample of peripheral blood. Source of these receptors: a man between 40 and 49 years old with acute or convalescent COVID-19. CDR3s include the opening cysteine and the closing phenylalanine or tryptophan.

CDR3: CASSQRGKNIQYF
V: TRBV7-9

CDR3: CAWSVERRGNIQYF
V: TRBV30

CDR3: CASSLSGGNTQYF
V: TRBV7-2

CDR3: CASSGSGTALINYYEQYF
V: TRBV5-1

CDR3: CASSPRGGGPSYEQYF
V: TRBV9

CDR3: CASSIAKGGRTDTQYF
V: TRBV19

CDR3: CASSPGGAAGARYQETQYF
V: TRBV4-1

CDR3: CASSRPPGGRADTQYF
V: TRBV6-2/TRBV6-3

CDR3: CASSLALQGAHETQYF
V: TRBV7-9

CDR3: CASSITSGGGEQFF
V: TRBV19

CDR3: CAGKAGVDTQYF
V: TRBV2

CDR3: CASSYPITPPNTEAFF
V: TRBV6-2/TRBV6-3

CDR3: CASSGGQGWTGELFF
V: TRBV2

CDR3: CASSRTQGARTDTQYF
V: TRBV2

CDR3: CASTTQEGLGTEAFF
V: TRBV6-5

CDR3: CASSQGEVWTEAFF
V: TRBV4-1

CDR3: CASAESSLPYLYSPLHF
V: TRBV9

CDR3: CASSAGLAASTDTQYF
V: TRBV4-2

CDR3: CASSPRGQGLGEKLFF
V: TRBV4-3

CDR3: CATRQGAETQYF
V: TRBV13

CDR3: CASSSGQSTGELFF
V: TRBV5-1

CDR3: CSAMDRANTGELFF
V: TRBV29-1

CDR3: CASNSDPSTDTQYF
V: TRBV19

CDR3: CASSVDASGGSGTDTQYF
V: TRBV9

CDR3: CASSYQDSTGELFF
V: TRBV6-5

CDR3: CSATGEDGDTQYF
V: TRBV29-1

CDR3: CASSIAGKANYGYTF
V: TRBV19

CDR3: CASSPTEQYF
V: TRBV21-1

CDR3: CASSLRITRGGKSDTQYF
V: TRBV5-4

CDR3: CASSGGTGELFF
V: TRBV25-1

CDR3: CASSEGGPMIYEQYF
V: TRBV2

CDR3: CASRQGVYEQYF
V: TRBV28

CDR3: CASSPRTGPSGNTIYF
V: TRBV5-5

CDR3: CATSDSRQGANEAFF
V: TRBV24-1

CDR3: CAWAPDRVGEQYF
V: TRBV30

CDR3: CASSALAGGIPTQFF
V: TRBV9

CDR3: CASSFDSPNSPLHF
V: TRBV2